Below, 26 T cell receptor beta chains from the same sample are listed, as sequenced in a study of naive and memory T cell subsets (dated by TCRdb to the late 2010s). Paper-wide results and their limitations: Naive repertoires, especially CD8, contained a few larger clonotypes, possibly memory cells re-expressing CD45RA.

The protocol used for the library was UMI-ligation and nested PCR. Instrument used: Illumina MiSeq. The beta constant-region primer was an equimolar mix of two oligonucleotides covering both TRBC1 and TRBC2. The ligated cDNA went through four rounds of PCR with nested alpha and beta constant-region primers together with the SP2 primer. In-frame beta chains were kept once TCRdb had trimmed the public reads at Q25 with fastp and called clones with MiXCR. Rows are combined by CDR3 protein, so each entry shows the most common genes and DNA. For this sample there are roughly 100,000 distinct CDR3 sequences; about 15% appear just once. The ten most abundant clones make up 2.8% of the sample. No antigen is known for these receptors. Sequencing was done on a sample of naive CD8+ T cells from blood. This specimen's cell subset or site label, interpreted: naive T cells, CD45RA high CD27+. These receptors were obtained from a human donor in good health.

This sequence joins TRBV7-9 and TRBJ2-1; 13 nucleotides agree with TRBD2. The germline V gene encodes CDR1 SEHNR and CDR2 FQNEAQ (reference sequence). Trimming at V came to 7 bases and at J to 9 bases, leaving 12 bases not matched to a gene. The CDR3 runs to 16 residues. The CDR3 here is CASTATSGGAWGEQFF. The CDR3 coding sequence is TGTGCCAGCACCGCAACTAGCGGGGGGGCCTGGGGTGAGCAGTTCTTC.

The CDR3 spells CSARDNKILAGTVSYNEQFF. The CDR3 DNA follows: TGCAGTGCTAGAGATAATAAAATACTAGCGGGCACCGTCTCCTACAATGAGCAGTTCTTC. The gene calls are TRBV20-1 and TRBJ2-1, with TRBD2 matching 9 bases. Germline V CDR1 and CDR2: DFQATT, SNEGSKA (reference sequence). V dropped 0 bases and J dropped 0; count of bases not matched to a gene: 15. CDR3 size: 20 residues.

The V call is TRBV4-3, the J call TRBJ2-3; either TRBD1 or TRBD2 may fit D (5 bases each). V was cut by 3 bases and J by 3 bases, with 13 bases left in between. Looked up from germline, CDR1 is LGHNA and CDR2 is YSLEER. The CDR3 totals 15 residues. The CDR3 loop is CASSHRGRVTDTQYF. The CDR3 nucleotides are TGCGCCAGCAGCCACCGGGGCAGGGTTACAGATACGCAGTATTTT.

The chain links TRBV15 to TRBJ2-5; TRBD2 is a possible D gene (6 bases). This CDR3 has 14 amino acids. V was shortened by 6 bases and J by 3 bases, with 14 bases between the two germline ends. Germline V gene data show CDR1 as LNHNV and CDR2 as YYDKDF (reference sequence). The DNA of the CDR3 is TGTGCCACCAGAGGATCGACGGGGGAAGAGACCCAGTACTTC. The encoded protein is CATRGSTGEETQYF.

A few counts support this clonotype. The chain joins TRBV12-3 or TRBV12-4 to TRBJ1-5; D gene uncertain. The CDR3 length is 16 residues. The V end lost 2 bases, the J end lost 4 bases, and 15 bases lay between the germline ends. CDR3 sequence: CASSLIQDGRNQPQHF. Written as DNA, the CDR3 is TGTGCCAGCAGTTTAATCCAGGACGGCAGAAATCAGCCCCAGCATTTT.

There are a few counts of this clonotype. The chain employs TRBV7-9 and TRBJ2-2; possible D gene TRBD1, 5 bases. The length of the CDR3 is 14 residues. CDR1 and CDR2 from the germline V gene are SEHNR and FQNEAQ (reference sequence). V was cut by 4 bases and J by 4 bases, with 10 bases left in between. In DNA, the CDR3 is TGTGCCAGCAGCTGGGGCGGCTCCACCGGGGAGCTGTTTTTT. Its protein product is CASSWGGSTGELFF.

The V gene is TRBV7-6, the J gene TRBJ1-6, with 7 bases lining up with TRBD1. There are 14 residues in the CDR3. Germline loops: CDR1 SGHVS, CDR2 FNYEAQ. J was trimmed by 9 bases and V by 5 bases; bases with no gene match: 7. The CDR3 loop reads CASSPTGVGSPLHF. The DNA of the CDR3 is TGTGCCAGCAGCCCAACAGGGGTAGGTTCACCCCTCCACTTT.

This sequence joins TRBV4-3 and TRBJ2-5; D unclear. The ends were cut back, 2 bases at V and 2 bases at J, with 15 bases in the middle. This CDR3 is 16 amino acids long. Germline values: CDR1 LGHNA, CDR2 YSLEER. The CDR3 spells CASSQNRGSNQETQYF. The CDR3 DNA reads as TGCGCCAGCAGCCAAAACAGAGGTTCAAATCAAGAGACCCAGTACTTC.

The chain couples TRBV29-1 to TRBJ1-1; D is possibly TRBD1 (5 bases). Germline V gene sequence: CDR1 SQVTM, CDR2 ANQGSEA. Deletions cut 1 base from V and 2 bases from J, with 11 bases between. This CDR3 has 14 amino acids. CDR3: CSVEVTGTNTEAFF. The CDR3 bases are TGCAGCGTTGAAGTAACAGGAACCAACACTGAAGCTTTCTTT. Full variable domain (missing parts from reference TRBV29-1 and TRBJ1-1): SAVISQKPSRDICQRGTSLTIQCQVDSQVTMMFWYRQQPGQSLTLIATANQGSEATYESGFVIDKFPISRPNLTFSTLTVSNMSPEDSSIYLCSVEVTGTNTEAFFGQGTRLTVV.

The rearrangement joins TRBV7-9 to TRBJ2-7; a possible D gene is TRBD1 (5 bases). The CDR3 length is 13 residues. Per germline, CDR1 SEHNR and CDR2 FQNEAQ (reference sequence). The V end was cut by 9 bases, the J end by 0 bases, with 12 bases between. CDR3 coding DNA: TGTGCCAGTATGGGGCCTAGCTCCTACGAGCAGTACTTC. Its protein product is CASMGPSSYEQYF.

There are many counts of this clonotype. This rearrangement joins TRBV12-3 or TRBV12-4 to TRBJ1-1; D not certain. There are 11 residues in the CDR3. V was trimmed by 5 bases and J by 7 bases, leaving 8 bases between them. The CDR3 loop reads CASSPPGEAFF. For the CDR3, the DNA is TGTGCCAGCAGTCCGCCTGGTGAAGCTTTCTTT.

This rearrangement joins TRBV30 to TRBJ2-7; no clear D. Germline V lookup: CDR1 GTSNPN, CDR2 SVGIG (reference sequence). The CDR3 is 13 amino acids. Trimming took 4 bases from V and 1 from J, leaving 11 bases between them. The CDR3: CAWIAMGSYEQYF. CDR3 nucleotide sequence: TGTGCCTGGATCGCGATGGGGTCCTACGAGCAGTACTTC.

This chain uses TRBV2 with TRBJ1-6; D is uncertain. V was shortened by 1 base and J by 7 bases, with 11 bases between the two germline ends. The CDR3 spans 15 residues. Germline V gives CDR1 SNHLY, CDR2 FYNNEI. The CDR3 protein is CASSEGRTSNSPLHF. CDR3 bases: TGTGCCAGCAGTGAAGGGCGAACGTCGAATTCACCCCTCCACTTT.

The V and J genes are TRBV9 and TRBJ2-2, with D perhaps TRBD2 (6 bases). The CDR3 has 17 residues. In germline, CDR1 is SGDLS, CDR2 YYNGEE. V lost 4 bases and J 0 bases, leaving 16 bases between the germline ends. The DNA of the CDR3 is TGTGCCAGCAGCCTACGACCTGGGACTGCGAACACCGGGGAGCTGTTTTTT. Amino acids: CASSLRPGTANTGELFF.

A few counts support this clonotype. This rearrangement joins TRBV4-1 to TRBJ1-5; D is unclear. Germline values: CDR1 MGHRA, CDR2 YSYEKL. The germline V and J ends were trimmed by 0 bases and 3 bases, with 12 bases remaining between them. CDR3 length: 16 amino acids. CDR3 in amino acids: CASSQDRTAVNQPQHF. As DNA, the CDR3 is TGCGCCAGCAGCCAAGATCGCACAGCGGTCAATCAGCCCCAGCATTTT.

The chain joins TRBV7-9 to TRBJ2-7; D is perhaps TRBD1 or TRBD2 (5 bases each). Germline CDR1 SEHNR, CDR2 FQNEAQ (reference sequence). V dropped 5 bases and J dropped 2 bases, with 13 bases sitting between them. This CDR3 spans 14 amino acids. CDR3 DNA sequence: TGTGCCAGCAGCGAAGCCGGGGCCCCCTACGAGCAGTACTTC. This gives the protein CASSEAGAPYEQYF.

In DNA, the CDR3 is TGTGCCAGCAGCCCGCGGACTAGCGGGGGAGAGACCCAGTACTTC. This codes for CASSPRTSGGETQYF. The J gene is TRBJ2-5, the V gene TRBV7-9; 13 bases line up with TRBD2. The CDR3 is 15 amino acids. Per the germline V gene, CDR1 is SEHNR and CDR2 is FQNEAQ (reference sequence). V gave up 5 bases and J gave up 4 bases; unmatched junction bases: 4.

Written as DNA, the CDR3 is TGCAGTGCTAGCGGATTTAGCTCAGGTAGCACAGATACGCAGTATTTT. It encodes CSASGFSSGSTDTQYF. The V gene is TRBV20-1, the J gene TRBJ2-3; D call uncertain. In germline, CDR1 is DFQATT, CDR2 SNEGSKA (reference sequence). The ends were cut back, 3 bases at V and 0 bases at J, with 16 bases in the middle. The CDR3 consists of 16 residues.

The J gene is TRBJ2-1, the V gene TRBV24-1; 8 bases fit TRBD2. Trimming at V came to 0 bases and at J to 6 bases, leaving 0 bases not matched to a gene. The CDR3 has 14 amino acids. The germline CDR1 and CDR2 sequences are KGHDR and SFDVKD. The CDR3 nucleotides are TGTGCCACCAGTGATTTGACTAGCGGCAATGAGCAGTTCTTC. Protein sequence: CATSDLTSGNEQFF.

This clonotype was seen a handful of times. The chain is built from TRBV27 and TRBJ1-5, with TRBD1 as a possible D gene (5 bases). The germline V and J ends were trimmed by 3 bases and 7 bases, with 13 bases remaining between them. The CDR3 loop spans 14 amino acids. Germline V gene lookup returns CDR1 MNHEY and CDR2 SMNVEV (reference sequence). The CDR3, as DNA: TGTGCCAGCAGTTTTAGAGGGGAAGGGCAGCCCCAGCATTTT. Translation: CASSFRGEGQPQHF.

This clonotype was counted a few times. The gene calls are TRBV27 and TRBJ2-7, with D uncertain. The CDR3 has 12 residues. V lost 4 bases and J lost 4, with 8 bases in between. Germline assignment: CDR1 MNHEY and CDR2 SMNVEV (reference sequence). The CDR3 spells CASSSEWYEQYF. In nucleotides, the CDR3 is TGTGCCAGCAGTTCTGAATGGTACGAGCAGTACTTC.

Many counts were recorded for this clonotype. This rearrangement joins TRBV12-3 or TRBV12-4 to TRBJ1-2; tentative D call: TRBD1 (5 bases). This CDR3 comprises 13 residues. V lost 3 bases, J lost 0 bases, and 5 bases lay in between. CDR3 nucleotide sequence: TGTGCCAGCAGTTTGGGGCCTAACTATGGCTACACCTTC. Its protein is CASSLGPNYGYTF.

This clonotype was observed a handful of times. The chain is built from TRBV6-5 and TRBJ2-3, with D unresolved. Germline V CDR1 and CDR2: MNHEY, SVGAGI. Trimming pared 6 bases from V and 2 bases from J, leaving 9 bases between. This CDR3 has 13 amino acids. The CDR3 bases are TGTGCCAGCAGCCAAAGAGTCACAGATACGCAGTATTTT. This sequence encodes CASSQRVTDTQYF.

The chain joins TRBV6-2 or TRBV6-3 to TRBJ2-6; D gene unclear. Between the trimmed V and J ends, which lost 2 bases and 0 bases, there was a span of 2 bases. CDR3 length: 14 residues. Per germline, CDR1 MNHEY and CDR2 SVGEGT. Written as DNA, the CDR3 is TGTGCCAGCAGTTACAACTCTGGGGCCAACGTCCTGACTTTC. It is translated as CASSYNSGANVLTF.

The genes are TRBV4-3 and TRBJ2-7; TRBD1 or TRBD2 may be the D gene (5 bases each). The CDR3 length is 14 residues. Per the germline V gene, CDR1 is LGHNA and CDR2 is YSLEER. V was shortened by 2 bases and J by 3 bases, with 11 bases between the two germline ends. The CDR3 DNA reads TGCGCCAGCAGCCAATGGGACGGTAACTACGAGCAGTACTTC. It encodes CASSQWDGNYEQYF.

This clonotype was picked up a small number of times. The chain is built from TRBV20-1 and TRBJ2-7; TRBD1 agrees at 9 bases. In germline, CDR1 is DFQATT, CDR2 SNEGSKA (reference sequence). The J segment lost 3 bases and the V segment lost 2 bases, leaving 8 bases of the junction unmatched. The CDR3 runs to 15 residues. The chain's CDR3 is CSARQQGAQIYEQYF. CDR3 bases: TGCAGTGCTAGACAACAGGGGGCGCAGATCTACGAGCAGTACTTC.